What follows is one T cell receptor beta chain and its context. Its antigen has not been determined. Nothing much larger sits one base from this clone, and base qualities are not available. The germline V gene provides CDR1 KGHDR and CDR2 SFDVKD. V loses 4 bases at its end and J loses 4 bases; junction bases beyond the gene matches: 7. Counted from cysteine to phenylalanine, this CDR3 has 16 amino acids. Of all the DNA, just the CDR3 is kept, 48 bases in frame from base 1. These data come from a study of blood T cell repertoires in COVID-19 (dated by TCRdb to the early 2020s). For context, the study as a whole: The collaborator samples originated in the United States, Italy and Spain and spanned the acute and convalescent phases of COVID-19. The prospective study material was composed of cDNA or gDNA derived from T cells, B-cell-depleted T cells, or PBMCs. Subjects who had been exposed to COVID-19, were actively infected with it, or had recovered from it provided the deeply sampled blood TCRbeta repertoires that made up the dataset. A freely available public database, intended as a resource for researchers studying the immune response to SARS-CoV-2, is where the repertoires were released. Samples were obtained from the ongoing ImmuneRACE study (first 160 participants) and from 1,200 or so subjects provided by 6 global collaborators. Nearly every sample came with metadata listing a de-identified subject ID, COVID-19 status, age in years and sex. Where available, HLA class I and class II types were obtained from metadata supplied by the sample provider rather than from assay-based typing.

TCRbeta CDR3 regions were amplified from genomic DNA by means of the immunoSEQ Assay, a bias-controlled multiplex PCR. Per the source publication's procedure: The number of nucleated cells in each sample was estimated from the amplification of reference gene primers within the assay. To quantify the absolute abundance of each unique TCRbeta CDR3 rearrangement, sequence reads were collapsed and filtered. For each sample, productive Simpson clonality was calculated by taking the square root of Simpson's diversity index across productive rearrangements. The table comes from immuneACCESS by way of TCRdb, which keeps in-frame sequences with V and J called. Part of the clones is missing from these tables; in studies checked, under half for an unresolved V gene and the rest for unknown reasons. V, J and clone size reflect that table, while D and trimming were determined from the DNA. The sample table lists around 250,000 clones, around 84% of them with a count of one. The ten largest clones capture around 3.4% of the sample.

Whole blood was collected in K2EDTA tubes by collaborating institutions according to the institutions' own protocols. For TCRbeta analysis, collaborators shipped samples in one of three forms: frozen whole blood, isolated PBMCs, or DNA extracted from either of those sample types. Overall results and qualifications from the work: The amount of clinical and demographic metadata varied by source and participant and was provided uncurated.

Recombination joined TRBV24-1 with TRBJ2-3, and 10 bases in between align with TRBD2. Material: peripheral blood. This TCR was sampled from a young woman with acute or convalescent COVID-19. The DNA sequence is as follows: TGTGCCACCAGTGACCATGGTAGCGGGAGGCCAGATACGCAGTATTTT. It codes for CATSDHGSGRPDTQYF.